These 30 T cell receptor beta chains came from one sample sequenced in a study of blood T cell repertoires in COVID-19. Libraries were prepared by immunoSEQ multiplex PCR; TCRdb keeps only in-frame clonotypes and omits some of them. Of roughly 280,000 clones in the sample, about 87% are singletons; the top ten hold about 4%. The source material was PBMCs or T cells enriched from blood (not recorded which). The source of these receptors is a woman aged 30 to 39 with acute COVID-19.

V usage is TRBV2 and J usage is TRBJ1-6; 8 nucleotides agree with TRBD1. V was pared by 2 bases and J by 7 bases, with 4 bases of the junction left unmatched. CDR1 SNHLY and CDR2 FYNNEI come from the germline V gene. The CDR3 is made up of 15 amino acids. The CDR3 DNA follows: TGTGCCAGCAGTGAACAGGGGGCGGGAAATTCACCCCTCCACTTT. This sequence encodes CASSEQGAGNSPLHF.

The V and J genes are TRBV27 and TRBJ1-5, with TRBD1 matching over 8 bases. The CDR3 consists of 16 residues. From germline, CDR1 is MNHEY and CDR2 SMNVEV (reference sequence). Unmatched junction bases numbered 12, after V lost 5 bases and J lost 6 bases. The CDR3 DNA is TGTGCCAGCAGTATCAGGGGGCCCGGGATGATTCAGCCCCAGCATTTT. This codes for CASSIRGPGMIQPQHF.

CDR3 amino acids: CASSDSDSGNTIYF. The CDR3, as DNA: TGTGCCAGCAGTGACAGCGACTCTGGAAACACCATATATTTT. The chain combines TRBV5-4 with TRBJ1-3; a weak D match, TRBD1 (5 bases). The germline V gene has CDR1 SGHNT and CDR2 YYREEE (reference sequence). The CDR3 is 14 residues long. Trimming left V 5 bases short and J 0 bases short, with 9 bases between.

The CDR3 bases are TGTGCCAGCAGCGCTACCCGTTCCTCCTCCTCCTACGAGCAGTACTTC. It translates to CASSATRSSSSYEQYF. The V and J genes are TRBV7-9 and TRBJ2-7; no reliable D call. Trimming shortened V by 5 bases and J by 0 bases, and 17 bases separated the two germline ends. CDR3 length: 16 amino acids. CDR1 SEHNR and CDR2 FQNEAQ come from the germline V gene (reference sequence). Drawing the rest from reference TRBV7-9 and TRBJ2-7, the complete variable domain is DTGVSQNPRHKITKRGQNVTFRCDPISEHNRLYWYRQTLGQGPEFLTYFQNEAQLEKSRLLSDRFSAERPKGSFSTLEIQRTEQGDSAMYLCASSATRSSSSYEQYFGPGTRLTVT.

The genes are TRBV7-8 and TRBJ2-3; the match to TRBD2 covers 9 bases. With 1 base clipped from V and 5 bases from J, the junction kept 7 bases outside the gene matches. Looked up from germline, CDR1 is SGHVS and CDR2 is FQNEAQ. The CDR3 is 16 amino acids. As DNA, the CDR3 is TGTGCCAGCAGCTTAGGAAGTAGCGGGAGTGGAGATACGCAGTATTTT. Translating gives CASSLGSSGSGDTQYF.

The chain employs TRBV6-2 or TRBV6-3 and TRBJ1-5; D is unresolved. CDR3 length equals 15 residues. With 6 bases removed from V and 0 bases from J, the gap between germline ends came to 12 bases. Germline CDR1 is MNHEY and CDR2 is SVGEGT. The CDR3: CASSHSANSNQPQHF. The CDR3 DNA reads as TGTGCCAGCAGCCACTCAGCGAATAGCAATCAGCCCCAGCATTTT.

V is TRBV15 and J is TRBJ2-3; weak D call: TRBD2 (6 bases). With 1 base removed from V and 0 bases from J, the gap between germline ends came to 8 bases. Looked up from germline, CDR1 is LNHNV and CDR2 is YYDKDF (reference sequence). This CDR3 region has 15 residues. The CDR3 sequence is CATSRGGTSTDTQYF. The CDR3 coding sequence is TGTGCCACCAGCAGAGGTGGGACTAGCACAGATACGCAGTATTTT. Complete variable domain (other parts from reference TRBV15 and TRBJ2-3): DAMVIQNPRYQVTQFGKPVTLSCSQTLNHNVMYWYQQKSSQAPKLLFHYYDKDFNNEADTPDNFQSRRPNTSFCFLDIRSPGLGDTAMYLCATSRGGTSTDTQYFGPGTRLTVL.

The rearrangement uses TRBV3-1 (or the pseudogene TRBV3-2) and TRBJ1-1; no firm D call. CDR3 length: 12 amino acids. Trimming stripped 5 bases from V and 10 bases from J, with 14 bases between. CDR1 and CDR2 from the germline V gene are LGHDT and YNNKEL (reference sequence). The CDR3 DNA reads TGTGCCAGCAGCGAGGTCGTCGGGGTAGCTTTCTTT. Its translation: CASSEVVGVAFF.

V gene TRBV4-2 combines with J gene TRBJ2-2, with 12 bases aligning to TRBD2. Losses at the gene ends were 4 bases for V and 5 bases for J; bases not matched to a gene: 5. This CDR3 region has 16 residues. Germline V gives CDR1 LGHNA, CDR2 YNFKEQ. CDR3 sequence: CASSPTSGRGTGELFF. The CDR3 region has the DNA TGTGCCAGCAGCCCGACTAGCGGGAGAGGTACCGGGGAGCTGTTTTTT.

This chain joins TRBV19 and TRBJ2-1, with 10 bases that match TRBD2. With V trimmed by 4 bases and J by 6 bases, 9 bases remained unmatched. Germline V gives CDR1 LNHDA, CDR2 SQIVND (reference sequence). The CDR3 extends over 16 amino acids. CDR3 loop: CASSTRGTSATNEQFF. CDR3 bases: TGTGCCAGTAGTACTCGAGGGACTAGCGCCACCAATGAGCAGTTCTTC. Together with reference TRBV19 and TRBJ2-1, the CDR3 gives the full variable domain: DGGITQSPKYLFRKEGQNVTLSCEQNLNHDAMYWYRQDPGQGLRLIYYSQIVNDFQKGDIAEGYSVSREKKESFPLTVTSAQKNPTAFYLCASSTRGTSATNEQFFGPGTRLTVL.

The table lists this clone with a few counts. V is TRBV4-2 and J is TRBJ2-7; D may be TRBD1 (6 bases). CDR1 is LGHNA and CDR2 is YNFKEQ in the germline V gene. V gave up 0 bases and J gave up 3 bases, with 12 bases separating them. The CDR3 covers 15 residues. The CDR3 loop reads CASSQDPGELYEQYF. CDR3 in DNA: TGTGCCAGCAGCCAAGATCCAGGGGAACTCTACGAGCAGTACTTC.

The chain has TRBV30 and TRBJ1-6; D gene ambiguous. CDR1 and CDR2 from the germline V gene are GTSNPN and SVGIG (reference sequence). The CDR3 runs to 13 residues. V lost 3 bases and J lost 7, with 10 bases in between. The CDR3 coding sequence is TGTGCCTGGAGCCCCGTGGAGAATTCACCCCTCCACTTT. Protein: CAWSPVENSPLHF.

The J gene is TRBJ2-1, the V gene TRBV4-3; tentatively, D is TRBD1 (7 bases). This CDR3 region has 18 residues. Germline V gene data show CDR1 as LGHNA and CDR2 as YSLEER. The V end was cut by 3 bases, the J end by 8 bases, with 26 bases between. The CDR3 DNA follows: TGCGCCAGCAGCCAGGGAACCCACAGGGGAGGCCTGCGCGATGAGCAGTTCTTC. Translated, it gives CASSQGTHRGGLRDEQFF.

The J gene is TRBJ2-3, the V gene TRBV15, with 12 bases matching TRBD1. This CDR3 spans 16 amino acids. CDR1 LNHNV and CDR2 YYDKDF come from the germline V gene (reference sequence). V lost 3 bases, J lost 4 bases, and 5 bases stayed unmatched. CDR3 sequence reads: CATSRAGTGGSDTQYF. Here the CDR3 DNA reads TGTGCCACCAGCAGGGCCGGGACAGGGGGCTCAGATACGCAGTATTTT.

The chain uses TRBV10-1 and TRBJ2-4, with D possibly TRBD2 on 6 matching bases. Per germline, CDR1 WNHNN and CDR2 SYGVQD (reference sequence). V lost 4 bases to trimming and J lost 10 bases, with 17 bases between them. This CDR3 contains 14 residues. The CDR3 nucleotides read TGCGCCAGCAGTGGGTCAGGCGGGACGTGGATTCAGTACTTC. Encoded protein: CASSGSGGTWIQYF.

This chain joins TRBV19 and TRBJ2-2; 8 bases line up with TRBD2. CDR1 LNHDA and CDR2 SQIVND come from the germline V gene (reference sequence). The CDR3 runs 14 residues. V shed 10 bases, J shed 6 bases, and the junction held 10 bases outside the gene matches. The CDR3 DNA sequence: TGTGCCACCTTCGACGGGAGGGGATCCGGGGAGCTGTTTTTT. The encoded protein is CATFDGRGSGELFF.

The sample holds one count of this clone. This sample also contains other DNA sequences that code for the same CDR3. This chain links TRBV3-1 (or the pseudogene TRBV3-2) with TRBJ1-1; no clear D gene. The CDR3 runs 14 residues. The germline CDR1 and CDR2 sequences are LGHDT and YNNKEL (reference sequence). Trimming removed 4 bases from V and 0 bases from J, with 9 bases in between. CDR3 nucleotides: TGTGCCAGCAGCCCAAGAGGTATGAACACTGAAGCTTTCTTT. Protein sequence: CASSPRGMNTEAFF.

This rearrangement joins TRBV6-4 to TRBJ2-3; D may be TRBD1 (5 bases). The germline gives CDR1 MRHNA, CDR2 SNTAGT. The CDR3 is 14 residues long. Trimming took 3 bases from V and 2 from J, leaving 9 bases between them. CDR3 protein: CASSEGRDTDTQYF. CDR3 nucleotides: TGTGCCAGCAGTGAAGGCAGGGACACAGATACGCAGTATTTT.

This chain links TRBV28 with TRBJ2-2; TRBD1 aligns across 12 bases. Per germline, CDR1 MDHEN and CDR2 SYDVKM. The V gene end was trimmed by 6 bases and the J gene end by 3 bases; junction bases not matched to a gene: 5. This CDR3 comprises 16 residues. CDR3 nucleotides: TGTGCCAGCAGCCCAGGGACAGGGGGCTACACCGGGGAGCTGTTTTTT. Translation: CASSPGTGGYTGELFF. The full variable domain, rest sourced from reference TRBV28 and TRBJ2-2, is DVKVTQSSRYLVKRTGEKVFLECVQDMDHENMFWYRQDPGLGLRLIYFSYDVKMKEKGDIPEGYSVSREKKERFSLILESASTNQTSMYLCASSPGTGGYTGELFFGEGSRLTVL.

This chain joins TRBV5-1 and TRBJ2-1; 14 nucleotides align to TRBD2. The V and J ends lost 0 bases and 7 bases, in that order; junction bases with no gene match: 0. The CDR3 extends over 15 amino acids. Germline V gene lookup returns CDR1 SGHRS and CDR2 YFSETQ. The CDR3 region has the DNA TGCGCCAGCAGCTTGGGACTAGCGGGAGGGAATGAGCAGTTCTTC. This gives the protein CASSLGLAGGNEQFF.

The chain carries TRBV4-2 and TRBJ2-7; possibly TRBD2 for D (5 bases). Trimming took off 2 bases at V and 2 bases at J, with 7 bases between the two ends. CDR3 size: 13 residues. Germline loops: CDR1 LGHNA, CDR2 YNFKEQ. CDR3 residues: CASSQPGAYEQYF. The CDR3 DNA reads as TGTGCCAGCAGCCAACCCGGGGCCTACGAGCAGTACTTC.

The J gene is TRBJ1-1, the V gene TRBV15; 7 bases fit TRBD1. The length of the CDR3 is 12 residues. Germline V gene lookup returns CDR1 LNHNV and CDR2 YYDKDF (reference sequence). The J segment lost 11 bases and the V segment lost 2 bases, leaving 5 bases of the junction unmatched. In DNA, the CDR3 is TGTGCCACCAGCAGATATCAGGGGGAGGCTTTCTTT. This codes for CATSRYQGEAFF.

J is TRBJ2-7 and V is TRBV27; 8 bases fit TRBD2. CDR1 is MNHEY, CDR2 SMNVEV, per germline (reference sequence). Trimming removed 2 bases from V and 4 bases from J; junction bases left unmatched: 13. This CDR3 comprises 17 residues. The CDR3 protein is CASSLRPPREGRYEQYF. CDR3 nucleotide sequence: TGTGCCAGCAGTTTAAGGCCCCCACGGGAGGGGAGATACGAGCAGTACTTC.

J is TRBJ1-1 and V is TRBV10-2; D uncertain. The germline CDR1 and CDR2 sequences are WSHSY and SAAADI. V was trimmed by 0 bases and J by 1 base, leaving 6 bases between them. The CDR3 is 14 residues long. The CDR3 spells CASSESGQNTEAFF. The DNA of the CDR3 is TGCGCCAGCAGTGAGTCGGGCCAGAACACTGAAGCTTTCTTT.

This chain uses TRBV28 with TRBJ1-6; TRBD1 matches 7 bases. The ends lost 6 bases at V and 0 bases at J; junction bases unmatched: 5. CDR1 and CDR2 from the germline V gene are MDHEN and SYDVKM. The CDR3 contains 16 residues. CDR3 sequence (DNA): TGTGCCAGCAGGGCGACAGGGAGCTCCTATAATTCACCCCTCCACTTT. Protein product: CASRATGSSYNSPLHF.

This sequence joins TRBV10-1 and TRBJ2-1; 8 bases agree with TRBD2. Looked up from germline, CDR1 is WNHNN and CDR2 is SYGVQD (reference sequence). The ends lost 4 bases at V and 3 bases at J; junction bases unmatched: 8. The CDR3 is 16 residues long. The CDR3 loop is CASSVGSGNLYNEQFF. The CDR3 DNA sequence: TGCGCCAGCAGTGTAGGTAGCGGGAATCTCTACAATGAGCAGTTCTTC.

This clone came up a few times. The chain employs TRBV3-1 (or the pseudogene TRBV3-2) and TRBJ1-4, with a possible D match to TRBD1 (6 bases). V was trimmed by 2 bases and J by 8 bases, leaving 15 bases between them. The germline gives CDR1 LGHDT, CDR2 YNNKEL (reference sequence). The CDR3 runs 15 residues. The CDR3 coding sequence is TGTGCCAGCAGCCAAAGGGGACCGCAGGGGGAAAAACTGTTTTTT. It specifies CASSQRGPQGEKLFF.

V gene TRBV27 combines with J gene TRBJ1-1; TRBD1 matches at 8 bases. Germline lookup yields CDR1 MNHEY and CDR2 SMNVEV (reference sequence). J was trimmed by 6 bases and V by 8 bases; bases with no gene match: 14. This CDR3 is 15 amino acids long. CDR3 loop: CASSWTGKGISEAFF. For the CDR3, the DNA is TGTGCCAGCTCCTGGACAGGGAAAGGTATCTCTGAAGCTTTCTTT.

DNA for the CDR3: TGTGCCAGCCACCTTGGGGGCGACAACACTGAAGCTTTCTTT. Protein product: CASHLGGDNTEAFF. The V call is TRBV28, the J call TRBJ1-1; perhaps TRBD1 as D (6 bases). Trimming cost V 8 bases and J 2 bases, with 15 bases left between them. This CDR3 comprises 14 residues. Germline CDR1 is MDHEN and CDR2 is SYDVKM.

This chain's CDR3 is CAIGVPQRTEYGYTF. The CDR3 nucleotides are TGTGCCATCGGAGTTCCCCAACGAACTGAATATGGCTACACCTTC. The chain combines TRBV28 with TRBJ1-2; D is ambiguous. Germline V gene sequence: CDR1 MDHEN, CDR2 SYDVKM. The CDR3 covers 15 residues. The V and J ends lost 10 bases and 5 bases respectively, with 23 bases between them.